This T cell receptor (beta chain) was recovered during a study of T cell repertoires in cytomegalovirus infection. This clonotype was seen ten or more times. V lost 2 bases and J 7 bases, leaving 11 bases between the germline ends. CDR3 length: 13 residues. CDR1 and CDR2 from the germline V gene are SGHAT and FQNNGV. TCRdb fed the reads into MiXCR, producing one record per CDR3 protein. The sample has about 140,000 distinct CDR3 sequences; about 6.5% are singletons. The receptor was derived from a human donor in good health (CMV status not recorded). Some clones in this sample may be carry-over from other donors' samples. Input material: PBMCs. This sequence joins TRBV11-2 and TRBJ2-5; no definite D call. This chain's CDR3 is CASSLPSLATQYF. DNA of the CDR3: TGTGCCAGCAGCTTACCCTCCCTCGCGACCCAGTACTTC.